These 3 T cell receptor beta chains originate from one sample sequenced in a study of shared clonotypes between healthy human individuals. The protocol was immunoSEQ multiplex PCR, while the TCRdb copy is restricted to in-frame clones and leaves out a portion. This table holds 2 million to 2.5 million clones, more than 80% found once. The sequenced material came from naive CD4+ T cells from PBMCs. The subset is: CD45RA+ positively selected. The receptors were sampled from a man between 18 and 35 years old in good health. Some clones in this sample may be carry-over from other donors' samples.

This clone turned up a few times. The gene calls are TRBV12-5 and TRBJ1-1; no firm D call. V was cut by 1 base and J by 1 base, with 7 bases left in between. The CDR3 runs to 14 residues. Germline V CDR1 and CDR2: LGHNT, FRNRAP. This CDR3 is CASGLGSRNTEAFF. CDR3 sequence (DNA): TGTGCTAGTGGTTTGGGAAGCAGGAACACTGAAGCTTTCTTT.

This clone was seen only a few times. V is TRBV29-1 and J is TRBJ1-1; 7 bases align to TRBD1. Unmatched junction bases numbered 6, after V lost 6 bases and J lost 5 bases. The CDR3 consists of 12 residues. Per the germline V gene, CDR1 is SQVTM and CDR2 is ANQGSEA. This CDR3 reads CSVRQGRTEAFF. The CDR3 DNA reads as TGCAGCGTAAGACAGGGAAGGACTGAAGCTTTCTTT.

This rearrangement joins TRBV5-1 to TRBJ2-1; TRBD2 might be the D (6 bases). This CDR3 is 15 amino acids long. The germline V gene has CDR1 SGHRS and CDR2 YFSETQ. V was clipped by 3 bases and J by 5 bases, with 15 bases between them. CDR3 sequence (DNA): TGCGCCAGCAGCTCCCGGCCAGGCGGGGACAATGAGCAGTTCTTC. This encodes CASSSRPGGDNEQFF.